The 26 T cell receptor beta chains below come from one sample, sequenced in a study of blood T cell repertoires in COVID-19. The assay was immunoSEQ multiplex PCR, and TCRdb's table has in-frame clones only and misses some. In the table there are just over 300,000 clones, about nine tenths of which are singletons. The specimen was PBMCs or T cells enriched from blood (not recorded which). The receptor set was obtained from a man in his thirties or forties who had recovered from COVID-19.

The chain couples TRBV19 to TRBJ1-4, with 8 bases fitting TRBD1. This CDR3 contains 16 residues. J was trimmed by 10 bases and V by 5 bases; bases with no gene match: 15. The germline V gene has CDR1 LNHDA and CDR2 SQIVND (reference sequence). The CDR3 DNA sequence: TGTGCCAGTAGTTTGGACAGGGAGTCTATGGTAGGAAAACTGTTTTTT. Its protein product is CASSLDRESMVGKLFF.

The chain combines TRBV27 with TRBJ1-4, with D unresolved. The CDR3 extends over 15 amino acids. The germline V gene has CDR1 MNHEY and CDR2 SMNVEV (reference sequence). The V end was cut by 5 bases, the J end by 7 bases, with 17 bases between. The CDR3 region is CASSPEIRQREKLFF. For the CDR3, the DNA is TGTGCCAGCAGTCCGGAGATCCGTCAGCGTGAAAAACTGTTTTTT.

The chain joins TRBV18 to TRBJ2-3, with D possibly matching TRBD1 (6 bases). The CDR3 is 16 amino acids. V gave up 5 bases and J gave up 0 bases, with 15 bases separating them. The germline CDR1 and CDR2 sequences are KGHSH and LQKENI. CDR3 in DNA: TGTGCCAGCTCATCGACCGGGACACTAAGCACAGATACGCAGTATTTT. This encodes CASSSTGTLSTDTQYF.

Worth noting for this clone: The same CDR3 arises from other DNA sequences in this sample as well. The chain employs TRBV5-1 and TRBJ2-7, with a weak D call TRBD2 (6 bases). Trimming left V 2 bases short and J 2 bases short, with 8 bases between. The CDR3 length is 13 residues. Germline CDR1 SGHRS, CDR2 YFSETQ. CDR3 amino acids: CASSFTGAYEQYF. CDR3 DNA sequence: TGCGCCAGCAGCTTTACGGGGGCCTACGAGCAGTACTTC.

The V call is TRBV4-1, the J call TRBJ1-2; D not resolved. The CDR3 loop spans 16 amino acids. CDR1 and CDR2 from the germline V gene are MGHRA and YSYEKL. V lost 0 bases and J lost 8, with 19 bases in between. Here the CDR3 DNA reads TGCGCCAGCAGCCAAGATCGTTCAAACCCGGTGCCGGGCTACACCTTC. It translates to CASSQDRSNPVPGYTF.

The V gene is TRBV2, the J gene TRBJ2-4; 8 bases align to TRBD1. V shed 4 bases and J 1 base; nucleotides not matched to a gene: 0. Germline V gives CDR1 SNHLY, CDR2 FYNNEI. The length of the CDR3 is 14 residues. As DNA, the CDR3 is TGTGCCAGCAGTGGGGACAGGGCCAAAAACATTCAGTACTTC. Its translation: CASSGDRAKNIQYF.

This clone has only a few counts. The rearrangement joins TRBV28 to TRBJ1-5; 8 bases map to TRBD1. The length of the CDR3 is 14 residues. Germline CDR1 and CDR2: MDHEN and SYDVKM. The V and J ends lost 6 bases and 9 bases, in that order; junction bases with no gene match: 10. The CDR3 DNA reads as TGTGCCAGCAGCGTCGGACAGGGACAAGGGCCCCAGCATTTT. Its protein product is CASSVGQGQGPQHF.

The chain carries TRBV5-1 and TRBJ1-4; D unclear. Between the trimmed V and J ends, which lost 0 bases and 8 bases, there was a span of 8 bases. Per germline, CDR1 SGHRS and CDR2 YFSETQ. This CDR3 comprises 13 residues. CDR3 bases: TGCGCCAGCAGCTTGGCCTATAAAGAAAAACTGTTTTTT. This sequence encodes CASSLAYKEKLFF.

This rearrangement joins TRBV5-1 to TRBJ1-1; D ambiguous. Trimming took 4 bases from V and 1 from J, leaving 11 bases between them. Germline lookup yields CDR1 SGHRS and CDR2 YFSETQ. There are 14 residues in the CDR3. CDR3 sequence: CASSREPWNTEAFF. The CDR3 DNA reads TGCGCCAGCAGCCGGGAGCCCTGGAACACTGAAGCTTTCTTT.

V is TRBV28 and J is TRBJ2-7, with 10 bases that match TRBD1. Trimming at V came to 2 bases and at J to 1 base, leaving 14 bases not matched to a gene. The CDR3 consists of 19 residues. In germline, CDR1 is MDHEN, CDR2 SYDVKM. As DNA, the CDR3 is TGTGCCAGCAGTTTACACCCCGGGACAGGGGACATCTCTTCCTACGAGCAGTACTTC. Its protein is CASSLHPGTGDISSYEQYF.

This chain uses TRBV5-1 with TRBJ2-1; D not resolved. V lost 1 base to trimming and J lost 6 bases, with 14 bases between them. Per germline, CDR1 SGHRS and CDR2 YFSETQ. The CDR3 loop spans 15 amino acids. CDR3 residues: CASSLSPSMGNEQFF. Here the CDR3 DNA reads TGCGCCAGCAGCTTGTCCCCTAGTATGGGCAATGAGCAGTTCTTC. The full variable domain, completed using reference TRBV5-1 and TRBJ2-1, is KAGVTQTPRYLIKTRGQQVTLSCSPISGHRSVSWYQQTPGQGLQFLFEYFSETQRNKGNFPGRFSGRQFSNSRSEMNVSTLELGDSALYLCASSLSPSMGNEQFFGPGTRLTVL.

The J gene is TRBJ1-5, the V gene TRBV18; D is undetermined. Germline CDR1 KGHSH, CDR2 LQKENI. The CDR3 length is 15 residues. V lost 2 bases and J 7 bases, leaving 15 bases between the germline ends. CDR3 DNA sequence: TGTGCCAGCTCACCAAAGGAGGCGGGTGGCCAGCCCCAGCATTTT. This translates into CASSPKEAGGQPQHF.

This clone was picked up one time. The chain is built from TRBV10-2 and TRBJ2-1, with 7 bases identical to TRBD1. From germline, CDR1 is WSHSY and CDR2 SAAADI. V lost 5 bases to trimming and J lost 2 bases; unmatched junction nucleotides: 0. The CDR3 extends over 13 amino acids. CDR3 coding DNA: TGCGCCAGCAGTAGGGGGCCCTACAATGAGCAGTTCTTC. It yields the protein CASSRGPYNEQFF.

The chain links TRBV21-1 to TRBJ1-6; no check of the table's D call, TRBD1, against the DNA was made. TRBV21-1 is a listed pseudogene. CDR3 length equals 17 residues. This chain's CDR3 is CASTEGTGRKYNSPLHF. The CDR3 DNA reads as TGTGCCAGCACCGAGGGGACAGGGAGGAAGTATAATTCACCCCTCCACTTT.

V and J are TRBV5-1 and TRBJ1-3; 9 bases fit TRBD1. Trimming took 7 bases from V and 2 from J; bases not matched to a gene: 4. Per germline, CDR1 SGHRS and CDR2 YFSETQ. The CDR3 has 14 amino acids. The chain's CDR3 is CASAGQGPGNTIYF. The CDR3 nucleotides read TGCGCCAGCGCGGGACAGGGTCCTGGAAACACCATATATTTT.

As to this clone: The sample has other DNA sequences that encode this CDR3 too. J is TRBJ2-7 and V is TRBV7-9, with D possibly TRBD2 on 5 matching bases. Looked up from germline, CDR1 is SEHNR and CDR2 is FQNEAQ (reference sequence). The CDR3 sequence is 13 residues long. V dropped 4 bases and J dropped 1 base, with 8 bases sitting between them. CDR3: CASSSGSSYEQYF. The CDR3 DNA sequence: TGTGCCAGCAGCTCGGGGTCATCCTACGAGCAGTACTTC. Complete variable domain (other parts from reference TRBV7-9 and TRBJ2-7): DTGVSQNPRHKITKRGQNVTFRCDPISEHNRLYWYRQTLGQGPEFLTYFQNEAQLEKSRLLSDRFSAERPKGSFSTLEIQRTEQGDSAMYLCASSSGSSYEQYFGPGTRLTVT.

V and J are TRBV5-1 and TRBJ2-1, with D maybe TRBD2 (6 bases). Trimming left V 4 bases short and J 7 bases short, with 9 bases between. This CDR3 contains 12 residues. From germline, CDR1 is SGHRS and CDR2 YFSETQ. The CDR3 protein is CASSHGRNEQFF. The CDR3 nucleotides read TGCGCCAGCAGCCATGGGAGGAATGAGCAGTTCTTC.

The rearrangement joins TRBV27 to TRBJ1-1; 9 positions match TRBD1. The junction had 11 bases not matched to a gene; V was cut back by 5 bases and J by 4 bases. CDR1 is MNHEY, CDR2 SMNVEV, per germline (reference sequence). This CDR3 is built from 16 residues. The CDR3 sequence: CASSQLQGAPLTEAFF. The CDR3 DNA sequence: TGTGCCAGCAGTCAACTACAGGGGGCCCCCCTCACTGAAGCTTTCTTT.

This chain connects TRBV6-5 to TRBJ2-5; D is ambiguous. This CDR3 is built from 13 residues. Germline-derived CDR1 and CDR2 are MNHEY and SVGAGI. Trimming took 5 bases from V and 2 from J, leaving 9 bases between them. In nucleotides, the CDR3 is TGTGCCAGCAGTCAGACAAGTCAAGAGACCCAGTACTTC. This gives the protein CASSQTSQETQYF.

This clone has just one count. The CDR3 bases are TGTGCCAGCAGTTATCAGGGTAGGGAAAAACTGTTTTTT. Protein: CASSYQGREKLFF. The chain couples TRBV28 to TRBJ1-4, with TRBD1 as a possible D gene (5 bases). Between the trimmed V and J ends, which lost 4 bases and 8 bases, there was a span of 11 bases. This CDR3 contains 13 residues. Germline CDR1 and CDR2: MDHEN and SYDVKM.

The rearrangement uses TRBV28 and TRBJ1-6; maybe TRBD1 (6 bases). CDR1 is MDHEN, CDR2 SYDVKM, per germline. V was cut by 2 bases and J by 9 bases, with 11 bases left in between. The CDR3 runs 14 residues. Here the CDR3 DNA reads TGTGCCAGCAGTTTACGACAGGAGGTTTCACCCCTCCACTTT. This gives the protein CASSLRQEVSPLHF.

The V gene is TRBV29-1, the J gene TRBJ2-1; 12 bases fit TRBD2. CDR1 is SQVTM and CDR2 is ANQGSEA in the germline V gene. With 3 bases clipped from V and 2 bases from J, the junction kept 2 bases outside the gene matches. CDR3 length equals 15 residues. The CDR3 coding sequence is TGCAGCGTTGATCGGACTAGCGGGGCCTACAATGAGCAGTTCTTC. The encoded protein is CSVDRTSGAYNEQFF.

The chain is built from TRBV10-3 and TRBJ1-4; TRBD1 matches 11 bases. This CDR3 comprises 14 residues. Germline V gives CDR1 ENHRY, CDR2 SYGVKD. Trimming at V came to 6 bases and at J to 4 bases, leaving 1 base not matched to a gene. The CDR3: CAIRGQGDNEKLFF. The CDR3 DNA reads TGTGCCATCAGGGGACAGGGGGATAATGAAAAACTGTTTTTT.

The rearrangement links TRBV7-9 to TRBJ2-3; TRBD1 might be the D (8 bases). V lost 6 bases, J lost 4 bases, and 17 bases lay in between. CDR3 size: 15 residues. CDR1 is SEHNR and CDR2 is FQNEAQ in the germline V gene (reference sequence). The CDR3: CASSQQGGRSDTQYF. The CDR3 coding sequence is TGTGCCAGCAGTCAACAGGGGGGGCGTTCAGATACGCAGTATTTT.

The chain employs TRBV5-6 and TRBJ2-7; the D gene is possibly TRBD1 (6 bases). Germline V lookup: CDR1 SGHDT, CDR2 YYEEEE. The germline V and J ends were trimmed by 0 bases and 4 bases, with 11 bases remaining between them. The CDR3 consists of 14 residues. CDR3 amino acids: CASSLGGGEYEQYF. The CDR3, as DNA: TGTGCCAGCAGCTTGGGAGGGGGTGAGTACGAGCAGTACTTC. Together with reference TRBV5-6 and TRBJ2-7, the CDR3 gives the full variable domain: DAGVTQSPTHLIKTRGQQVTLRCSPKSGHDTVSWYQQALGQGPQFIFQYYEEEERQRGNFPDRFSGHQFPNYSSELNVNALLLGDSALYLCASSLGGGEYEQYFGPGTRLTVT.

V and J are TRBV18 and TRBJ1-1; weak D call: TRBD1 (5 bases). The CDR3 is 13 amino acids. Per the germline V gene, CDR1 is KGHSH and CDR2 is LQKENI. Trimming shortened V by 2 bases and J by 3 bases, and 7 bases separated the two germline ends. The CDR3 nucleotides are TGTGCCAGCTCACCAATCAGGGACACTGAAGCTTTCTTT. Its translation is CASSPIRDTEAFF.